Described below is a single T cell receptor beta chain sequence and its context. Its cognate antigen is unknown. The V end was cut by 0 bases, the J end by 1 base, with 8 bases between. Per germline, CDR1 SGDLS and CDR2 YYNGEE. CDR3 size: 15 residues. Expressed TCRB transcripts were sequenced, since all the RNA that had been isolated was reverse transcribed. Profiling relied on immunoSEQ multiplex PCR, and the TCRdb table lists in-frame clones only, not all of them. The sample lists hundreds of thousands of clones; 11% to 15% were seen once. Sorted CD4+ subsets: naive, central memory, regulatory, stem cell-like memory (CD45RO/CCR7/CD25/CD127/CD95/CD27 panel). The source of the sample is a study of beta chain features in type 1 diabetes. Overall study: Across all samples, roughly 98,000,000 sorted cells were examined. Study findings and constraints: The analysis here could not establish whether HLA type shapes TCRB rearrangement. cDNA-based reads could over-represent cells with high TCR expression.

V gene TRBV9 combines with J gene TRBJ2-1; D is unresolved. The receptor's source is a man aged 25 to 40 in good health. Material for sequencing was naive CD4+ T cells from blood. The CDR3 DNA reads as TGTGCCAGCAGCGTAGATCAGACTTCCTACAATGAGCAGTTCTTC. Translation: CASSVDQTSYNEQFF.